This TCR beta chain is from a study of cytomegalovirus exposure and HLA in healthy donors. To note about this clone: As yet, its antigen is unknown.

CDR1 and CDR2 from the germline V gene are MDHEN and SYDVKM. This CDR3 spans 14 amino acids. J was trimmed by 3 bases and V by 6 bases; bases with no gene match: 6. Findings and limits, study-wide: Later examination showed HLA-associated TCR beta chains had greater clonal expansion than equally common others. Prior analysis indicated that the majority of TCR beta V segments exhibited productivity approximately 90% or approximately 30% of the time. Later genetic work tied a missense DCLRE1C variant to beta-chain V and J trimming.

Use of 60 Vbeta and 13 Jbeta primers characterized the PCR. The data were produced by immunoSEQ multiplex PCR, yet TCRdb's version contains in-frame clones alone and is incomplete. The repertoire holds about 160,000 clones, with under 85% as singletons. This receptor was obtained from a woman aged 25 to 45 in good health and CMV-seronegative. The rearrangement uses TRBV28 and TRBJ1-2, with 8 bases lining up with TRBD1. The sequencing sample was made of PBMCs. In DNA, the CDR3 is TGTGCCAGCAGCTTGACAGGGGAGGACTATGGCTACACCTTC. Protein sequence: CASSLTGEDYGYTF.